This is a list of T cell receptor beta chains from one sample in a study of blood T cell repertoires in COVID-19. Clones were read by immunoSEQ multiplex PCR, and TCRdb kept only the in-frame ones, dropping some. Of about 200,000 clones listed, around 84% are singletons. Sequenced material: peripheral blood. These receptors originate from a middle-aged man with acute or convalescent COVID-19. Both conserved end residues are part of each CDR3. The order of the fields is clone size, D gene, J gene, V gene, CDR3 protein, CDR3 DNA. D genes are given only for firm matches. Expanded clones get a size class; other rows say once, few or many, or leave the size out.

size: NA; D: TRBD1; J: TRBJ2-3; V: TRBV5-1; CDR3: CASSLDGQGADTQYF; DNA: TGCGCCAGCAGCTTGGATGGACAGGGCGCAGATACGCAGTATTTT
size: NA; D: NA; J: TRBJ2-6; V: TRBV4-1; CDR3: CASSQGHSGANVLTF; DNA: TGCGCCAGCAGCCAGGGACACTCTGGGGCCAACGTCCTGACTTTC
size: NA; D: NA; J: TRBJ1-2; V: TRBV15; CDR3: CATSRGQADGYTF; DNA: TGTGCCACCAGCAGAGGACAGGCAGACGGCTACACCTTC
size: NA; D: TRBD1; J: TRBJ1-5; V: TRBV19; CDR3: CASSIGQGDQPQHF; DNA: TGTGCCAGTAGTATCGGACAGGGGGACCAGCCCCAGCATTTT
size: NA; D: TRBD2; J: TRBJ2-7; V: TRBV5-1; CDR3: CASSLAVTSGAYEQYF; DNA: TGCGCCAGCAGCTTGGCCGTAACTAGCGGGGCCTACGAGCAGTACTTC
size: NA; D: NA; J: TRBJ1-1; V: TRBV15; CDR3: CATSPRGDTEAFF; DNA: TGTGCCACCAGTCCCAGGGGCGACACTGAAGCTTTCTTT
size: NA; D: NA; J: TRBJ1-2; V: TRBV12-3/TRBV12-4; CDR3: CASSFGGSYTF; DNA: TGTGCCAGCAGTTTCGGGGGGAGCTACACCTTC
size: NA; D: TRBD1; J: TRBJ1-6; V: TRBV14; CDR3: CASSPWGQVNSPLHF; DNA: TGTGCCAGCAGCCCCTGGGGACAGGTTAATTCACCCCTCCACTTT
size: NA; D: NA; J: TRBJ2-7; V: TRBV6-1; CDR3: CASSEPGGGSSYEQYF; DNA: TGTGCCAGCAGTGAGCCCGGGGGCGGGAGCTCCTACGAGCAGTACTTC
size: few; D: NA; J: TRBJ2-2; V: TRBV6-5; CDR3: CASSFTGTTTGELFF; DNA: TGTGCCAGCAGTTTCACCGGGACAACCACCGGGGAGCTGTTTTTT
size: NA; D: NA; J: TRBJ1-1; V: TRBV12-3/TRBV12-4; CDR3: CASGTLGGAEAFF; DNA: TGTGCCAGCGGGACGCTGGGGGGGGCTGAAGCTTTCTTT
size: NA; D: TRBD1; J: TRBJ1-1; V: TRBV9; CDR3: CASSPGGRTGAEAFF; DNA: TGTGCCAGCAGCCCAGGGGGGAGAACTGGGGCTGAAGCTTTCTTT
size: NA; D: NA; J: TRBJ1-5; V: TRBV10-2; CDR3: CASSAPNQPQHF; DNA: TGCGCCAGCAGTGCTCCCAATCAGCCCCAGCATTTT
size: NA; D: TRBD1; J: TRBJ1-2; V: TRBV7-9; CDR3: CASSLQGAHGYTF; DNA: TGTGCCAGCAGCTTACAGGGGGCGCATGGCTACACCTTC
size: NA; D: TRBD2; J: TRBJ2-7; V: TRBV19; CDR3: CASSMGGTRRERTYEQYF; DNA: TGTGCCAGTAGTATGGGGGGGACTAGGAGGGAAAGGACCTACGAGCAGTACTTC
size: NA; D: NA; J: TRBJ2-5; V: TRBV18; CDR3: CASSPQYQEETQYF; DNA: TGTGCCAGCTCACCCCAGTACCAGGAAGAGACCCAGTACTTC
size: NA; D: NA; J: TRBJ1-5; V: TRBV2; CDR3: CASLPIAGNQPQHF; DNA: TGTGCCAGCTTACCCATAGCGGGCAATCAGCCCCAGCATTTT
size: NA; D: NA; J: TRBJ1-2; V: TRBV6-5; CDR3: CASSRTVSNYGYTF; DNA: TGTGCCAGCAGCCGGACAGTTTCGAACTATGGCTACACCTTC
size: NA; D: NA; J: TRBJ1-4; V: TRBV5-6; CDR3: CASSLWMVRSRGKLFF; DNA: TGTGCCAGCAGCTTGTGGATGGTCCGTAGTAGGGGAAAACTGTTTTTT
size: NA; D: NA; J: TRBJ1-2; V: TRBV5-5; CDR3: CASSLGGDRNSYGYTF; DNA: TGTGCCAGCAGCTTGGGAGGTGACAGGAACTCGTATGGCTACACCTTC
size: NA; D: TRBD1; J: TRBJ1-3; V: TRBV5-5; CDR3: CASSGDRGRPSGNTIYF; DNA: TGTGCCAGCAGCGGGGACAGGGGGAGACCCTCTGGAAACACCATATATTTT
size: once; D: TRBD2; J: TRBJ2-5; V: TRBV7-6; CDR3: CASRRLAGAETQYF; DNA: TGTGCCAGCAGACGACTAGCGGGGGCAGAGACCCAGTACTTC
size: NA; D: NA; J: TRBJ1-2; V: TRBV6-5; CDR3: CASSYSRTVGYGYTF; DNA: TGTGCCAGCAGTTACTCCCGGACAGTGGGATATGGCTACACCTTC
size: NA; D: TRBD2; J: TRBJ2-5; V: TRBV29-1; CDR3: CSAQTSTWGETQYF; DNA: TGCAGCGCTCAGACTAGCACATGGGGGGAGACCCAGTACTTC
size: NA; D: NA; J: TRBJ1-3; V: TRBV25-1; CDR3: CASSPQRGFPISGNTIYF; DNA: TGTGCCAGCAGTCCGCAAAGGGGGTTCCCGATCTCTGGAAACACCATATATTTT
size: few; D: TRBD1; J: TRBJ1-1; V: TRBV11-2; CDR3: CASSRRQGMNTEAFF; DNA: TGTGCCAGCAGCCGTCGACAGGGAATGAACACTGAAGCTTTCTTT
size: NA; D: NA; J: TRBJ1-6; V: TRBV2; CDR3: CASSEQGLGNSPLHF; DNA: TGTGCCAGCAGTGAACAGGGGTTGGGTAATTCACCCCTCCACTTT
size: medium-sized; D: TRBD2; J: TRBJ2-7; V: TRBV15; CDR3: CATSRDRLAGSSYEQYF; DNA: TGTGCCACCAGCAGAGATAGACTAGCGGGTTCTTCCTACGAGCAGTACTTC
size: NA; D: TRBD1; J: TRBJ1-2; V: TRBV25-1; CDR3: CASSDPGQGTYGYTF; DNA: TGTGCCAGCAGTGACCCGGGACAGGGGACATATGGCTACACCTTC
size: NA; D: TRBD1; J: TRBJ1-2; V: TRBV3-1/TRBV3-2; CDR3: CASSTGAYGYTF; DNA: TGTGCCAGCAGTACAGGGGCCTATGGCTACACCTTC
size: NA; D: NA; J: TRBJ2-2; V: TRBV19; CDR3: CASSPLAGWTGELFF; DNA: TGTGCCAGTAGTCCCCTGGCAGGGTGGACCGGGGAGCTGTTTTTT
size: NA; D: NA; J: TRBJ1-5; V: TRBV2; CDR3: CASSGADSYNQPQHF; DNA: TGTGCCAGCAGTGGGGCAGACAGTTACAATCAGCCCCAGCATTTT
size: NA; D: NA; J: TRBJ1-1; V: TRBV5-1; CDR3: CASSLLGTPPDTEAFF; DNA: TGCGCCAGCAGCTTGCTTGGGACACCCCCGGACACTGAAGCTTTCTTT
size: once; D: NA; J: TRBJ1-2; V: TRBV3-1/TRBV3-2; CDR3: CASSQGRQGLRGYTF; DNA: TGTGCCAGCAGCCAAGGAAGGCAGGGGCTCAGGGGCTACACCTTC
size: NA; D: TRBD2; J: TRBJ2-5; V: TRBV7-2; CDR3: CASSFPPGGNQETQYF; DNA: TGTGCCAGCAGCTTCCCTCCGGGGGGGAACCAAGAGACCCAGTACTTC
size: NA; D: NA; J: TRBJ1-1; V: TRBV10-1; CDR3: CASSESWDTQAFF; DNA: TGCGCCAGCAGTGAGAGTTGGGACACTCAAGCTTTCTTT
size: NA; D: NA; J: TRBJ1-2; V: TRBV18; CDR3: CASSPRQQNYGYTF; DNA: TGTGCCAGCTCACCACGCCAACAGAACTATGGCTACACCTTC
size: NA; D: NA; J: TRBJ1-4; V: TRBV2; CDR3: CASSEQDSNEKLFF; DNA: TGTGCCAGCAGTGAACAGGACAGCAATGAAAAACTGTTTTTT
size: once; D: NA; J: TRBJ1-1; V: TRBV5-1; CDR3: CASRPTAGDTEAFF; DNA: TGCGCCAGCAGGCCTACAGCAGGGGACACTGAAGCTTTCTTT
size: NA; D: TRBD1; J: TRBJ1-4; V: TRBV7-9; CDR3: CASSRTGGHEKLFF; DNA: TGTGCCAGCAGCCGGACAGGGGGCCATGAAAAACTGTTTTTT
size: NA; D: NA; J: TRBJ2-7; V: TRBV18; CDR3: CASSPPGGYEQYF; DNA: TGTGCCAGCTCACCCCCCGGGGGCTACGAGCAGTACTTC
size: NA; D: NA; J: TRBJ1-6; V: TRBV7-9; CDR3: CASSSVGERVHF; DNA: TGTGCCAGCAGCTCAGTTGGGGAGAGAGTCCACTTT
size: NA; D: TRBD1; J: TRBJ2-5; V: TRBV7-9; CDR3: CASRPRQGSQETQYF; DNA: TGTGCCAGCAGACCCCGACAGGGGAGTCAAGAGACCCAGTACTTC
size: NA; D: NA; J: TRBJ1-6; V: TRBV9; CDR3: CASSVIGDDSPLHF; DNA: TGTGCCAGCAGCGTAATAGGGGATGATTCACCCCTCCACTTT
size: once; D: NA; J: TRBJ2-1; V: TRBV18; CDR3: CASSPRRETNEQFF; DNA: TGTGCCAGCTCACCACGCCGGGAGACGAATGAGCAGTTCTTC
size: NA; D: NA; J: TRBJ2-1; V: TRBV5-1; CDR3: CASSLQDSDVSEQFF; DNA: TGCGCCAGCAGCTTGCAAGACAGTGATGTCTCTGAGCAGTTCTTC
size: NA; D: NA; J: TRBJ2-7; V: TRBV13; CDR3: CASTLLGGSSYEQYF; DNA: TGTGCCAGCACCCTCCTCGGGGGTAGCTCCTACGAGCAGTACTTC